Below, one T cell receptor (beta chain) is given with its context. The sample belongs to a study of blood T cell repertoires in COVID-19. In the original processing: Estimation of nucleated cell counts was performed using reference gene primer amplification. Produced via immunoSEQ multiplex PCR; TCRdb's table is partial and in-frame only. V, J and clone size derive from that table, while D and trimming were established from the DNA sequence. In the table there are more than 200,000 clones, 70% to 90% of which are singletons. Participant reports of clinical history set cohort assignment. Recovered status in Cohort 3 required two negative PCRs, clearance, or symptom resolution. The germline V gene has CDR1 MNHEY and CDR2 SVGEGT. This CDR3 has 14 residues. V lost 5 bases and J 4 bases, leaving 15 bases between the germline ends.

This sequence was found in a man aged 40-49 years who had recovered from COVID-19. Sequencing used PBMCs or T cells enriched from blood (not recorded which). The V and J genes are TRBV6-2 or TRBV6-3 and TRBJ2-7, with a possible D match to TRBD1 (6 bases). The CDR3 nucleotides read TGTGCCAGCAGTCGGGACAACCTCTTATACGAGCAGTACTTC. It yields the protein CASSRDNLLYEQYF.